The 24 T cell receptor beta chains below come from one sample, sequenced in a study of shared clonotypes between healthy human individuals. Naive CD8 cells lacked CD45RO, underwent positive selection for CCR7 and left out terminally differentiated effector memory CD45RA+ cells. Method: immunoSEQ multiplex PCR; TCRdb's copy keeps in-frame clones and lacks some. The sample contains hundreds of thousands of clones, approximately 95% of which appear only once. Sequenced: naive CD8+ T cells sorted from blood. These TCRs come from a woman aged 25-40 years in good health.

This chain links TRBV7-2 with TRBJ2-7; D unclear. The germline V gene has CDR1 SGHTA and CDR2 FQGNSA. This CDR3 has 13 residues. Trimming removed 4 bases from V and 2 bases from J, with 9 bases in between. CDR3 nucleotides: TGTGCCAGCAGCTCCGACCCTCCCTACGAGCAGTACTTC. Its translation is CASSSDPPYEQYF.

The chain carries TRBV5-1 and TRBJ2-1; the match to TRBD1 covers 8 bases. CDR3 length: 17 residues. CDR1 is SGHRS, CDR2 YFSETQ, per germline. V shed 4 bases and J 0 bases; nucleotides not matched to a gene: 9. This CDR3 reads CASSPTSRGPSYNEQFF. Here the CDR3 DNA reads TGCGCCAGCAGCCCAACGTCCAGGGGGCCCTCCTACAATGAGCAGTTCTTC.

The rearrangement links TRBV4-1 to TRBJ2-7, with 7 positions matching TRBD2. CDR3 size: 20 residues. Germline CDR1 and CDR2: MGHRA and YSYEKL. With 4 bases clipped from V and 1 base from J, the junction kept 22 bases outside the gene matches. The CDR3 spells CASSPSLYLAAAIQSYEQYF. CDR3 nucleotides: TGCGCCAGCAGCCCAAGTTTATATCTAGCGGCAGCCATCCAATCCTACGAGCAGTACTTC.

This clone has just one count. The chain couples TRBV9 to TRBJ2-1; the D gene is possibly TRBD2 (6 bases). Trimming cost V 6 bases and J 10 bases, with 14 bases left between them. Germline V gene sequence: CDR1 SGDLS, CDR2 YYNGEE. CDR3 length: 12 residues. The CDR3 is CASTDPAGEQFF. CDR3 in DNA: TGTGCCAGCACCGACCCCGCGGGGGAGCAGTTCTTC.

The rearrangement joins TRBV5-4 to TRBJ2-7, with 8 bases matching TRBD2. Germline lookup yields CDR1 SGHNT and CDR2 YYREEE (reference sequence). J lost 7 bases, V lost 0 bases, and 3 bases had no gene match. The CDR3 runs to 13 residues. The CDR3 DNA is TGTGCCAGCAGCTTGGAGCGGGGGCGGGAGCAGTACTTC. The encoded protein is CASSLERGREQYF. The whole variable domain, remainder taken from reference TRBV5-4 and TRBJ2-7, is ETGVTQSPTHLIKTRGQQVTLRCSSQSGHNTVSWYQQALGQGPQFIFQYYREEENGRGNFPPRFSGLQFPNYSSELNVNALELDDSALYLCASSLERGREQYFGPGTRLTVT.

The chain employs TRBV28 and TRBJ2-3; 7 bases match TRBD2. Germline loops: CDR1 MDHEN, CDR2 SYDVKM. This CDR3 comprises 15 residues. The V segment lost 5 bases and the J segment 7 bases; nucleotides outside the gene matches: 12. CDR3 protein: CASSQQRTRGHTQYF. CDR3 bases: TGTGCCAGCAGTCAACAGCGGACTAGGGGACATACGCAGTATTTT.

The chain has TRBV5-4 and TRBJ2-7; 9 bases are shared with TRBD2. CDR1 is SGHNT, CDR2 YYREEE, per germline (reference sequence). The CDR3 covers 15 residues. V trimming: 3 bases; J trimming: 5 bases; junction bases outside the gene matches: 9. The CDR3: CASSSLSGRDDEQYF. The CDR3 bases are TGTGCCAGCAGCTCGCTTAGCGGGAGAGATGACGAGCAGTACTTC.

This chain joins TRBV29-1 and TRBJ2-1; D ambiguous. CDR3 length: 12 amino acids. From germline, CDR1 is SQVTM and CDR2 ANQGSEA. The V gene lost 8 bases and the J gene lost 5 bases, with 13 bases spanning the gap. CDR3 sequence reads: CSLPPENNEQFF. CDR3 coding DNA: TGCAGCCTACCCCCAGAAAACAATGAGCAGTTCTTC.

The chain employs TRBV10-2 and TRBJ1-1; D may be TRBD1 (5 bases). The CDR3 extends over 15 amino acids. Trimming took off 4 bases at V and 4 bases at J, with 16 bases between the two ends. Germline assignment: CDR1 WSHSY and CDR2 SAAADI. The CDR3 nucleotides are TGCGCCAGCAGTGGGGTGAATAAGGGGATCACTGAAGCTTTCTTT. Amino acid sequence: CASSGVNKGITEAFF.

This chain links TRBV6-1 with TRBJ1-2; 7 nucleotides agree with TRBD1. The V gene's germline CDR1 is MNHNS and CDR2 SASEGT. The CDR3 is made up of 18 amino acids. V trimming: 2 bases; J trimming: 0 bases; junction bases outside the gene matches: 12. The CDR3 region is CASSELDRAYPTNYGYTF. In DNA, the CDR3 is TGTGCCAGCAGTGAATTAGACAGGGCTTACCCAACTAACTATGGCTACACCTTC.

V is TRBV2 and J is TRBJ1-5; TRBD1 aligns across 7 bases. There are 15 residues in the CDR3. In germline, CDR1 is SNHLY, CDR2 FYNNEI. After removal of 7 bases from V and 2 bases from J, the junction contained 8 bases not matched to a gene. CDR3 sequence: CASTEQGFGNQPQHF. The CDR3 DNA is TGTGCCAGCACCGAACAGGGGTTCGGCAATCAGCCCCAGCATTTT.

This chain joins TRBV15 and TRBJ2-2, with 7 bases that match TRBD2. J lost 4 bases, V lost 4 bases, and 6 bases had no gene match. CDR1 LNHNV and CDR2 YYDKDF come from the germline V gene (reference sequence). The CDR3 runs 15 residues. Here the CDR3 reads CATSNGTILTGELFF. CDR3 DNA sequence: TGTGCCACCAGCAACGGGACTATCCTCACCGGGGAGCTGTTTTTT.

The rearrangement joins TRBV27 to TRBJ2-3; TRBD2 matches 11 bases. Trimming took 2 bases from V and 5 from J; bases not matched to a gene: 6. CDR1 and CDR2 from the germline V gene are MNHEY and SMNVEV (reference sequence). The CDR3 is made up of 16 amino acids. CDR3 DNA: TGTGCCAGCAGTTTAGTCCTAGCGGGAGGTGAAGATACGCAGTATTTT. It specifies CASSLVLAGGEDTQYF.

The rearrangement uses TRBV7-9 and TRBJ1-5; 10 bases agree with TRBD1. The CDR3 contains 14 residues. With V trimmed by 5 bases and J by 6 bases, 4 bases remained unmatched. Germline lookup yields CDR1 SEHNR and CDR2 FQNEAQ (reference sequence). CDR3 in amino acids: CASSRGTGVQPQHF. Written as DNA, the CDR3 is TGTGCCAGCAGCAGGGGGACAGGGGTTCAGCCCCAGCATTTT.

This clone was detected once. The V call is TRBV9, the J call TRBJ1-3; D is possibly TRBD1 (5 bases). Between the trimmed V and J ends, which lost 0 bases and 0 bases, there was a span of 13 bases. Germline CDR1 reads SGDLS; CDR2 reads YYNGEE. CDR3 length: 17 amino acids. The CDR3 nucleotides are TGTGCCAGCAGCGTAGGTTCCGTGGGGACCTCTGGAAACACCATATATTTT. Amino acid sequence: CASSVGSVGTSGNTIYF.

This sequence joins TRBV2 and TRBJ1-4; possible D gene TRBD1, 6 bases. Per the germline V gene, CDR1 is SNHLY and CDR2 is FYNNEI. V lost 7 bases, J lost 7 bases, and 10 bases lay in between. This CDR3 contains 12 residues. CDR3 coding DNA: TGTGCCAGCACCCGGACAGCTGAAAAACTGTTTTTT. It translates to CASTRTAEKLFF.

The chain links TRBV28 to TRBJ2-5, with a possible D match to TRBD1 (6 bases). The germline V gene has CDR1 MDHEN and CDR2 SYDVKM. V lost 2 bases and J lost 5, with 15 bases in between. This CDR3 comprises 15 residues. The CDR3 region has the DNA TGTGCCAGCAGTTTACCCAACTGGGGGCAGGAGACCCAGTACTTC. Its protein is CASSLPNWGQETQYF.

Worth noting for this clone: The sample has other DNA sequences that encode this CDR3 too. V is TRBV13 and J is TRBJ2-7; D is unresolved. This CDR3 contains 12 residues. CDR1 is PRHDT, CDR2 FYEKMQ, per germline (reference sequence). The germline V and J ends were trimmed by 5 bases and 2 bases, with 7 bases remaining between them. The CDR3: CASSLIPYEQYF. Written as DNA, the CDR3 is TGTGCCAGCAGCCTCATCCCCTACGAGCAGTACTTC.

The CDR3, as DNA: TGTGCCAGCAGTACGCGGGACTTCACAGATACGCAGTATTTT. This encodes CASSTRDFTDTQYF. This chain connects TRBV6-1 to TRBJ2-3; D is perhaps TRBD2 (6 bases). This CDR3 has 14 amino acids. Looked up from germline, CDR1 is MNHNS and CDR2 is SASEGT. V was cut by 5 bases and J by 2 bases, with 11 bases left in between.

The chain recombines TRBV5-6 with TRBJ2-7; D might be TRBD1 or TRBD2, each matching 5 bases. CDR3 length: 13 residues. Germline V lookup: CDR1 SGHDT, CDR2 YYEEEE. Trimming removed 3 bases from V and 9 bases from J, with 16 bases in between. This CDR3 reads CASSSGTTAGQYF. For the CDR3, the DNA is TGTGCCAGCAGCTCCGGGACCACCGCGGGGCAGTACTTC.

The gene calls are TRBV28 and TRBJ1-5; D possibly corresponds to TRBD1 (5 bases). Deletions cut 7 bases from V and 6 bases from J, with 10 bases between. CDR1 is MDHEN and CDR2 is SYDVKM in the germline V gene. The CDR3 totals 12 residues. The CDR3 DNA is TGTGCCAGCAATCAGGGACCTCAGCCCCAGCATTTT. Its protein product is CASNQGPQPQHF.

J is TRBJ1-2 and V is TRBV28, with 12 bases that match TRBD1. Germline V gene lookup returns CDR1 MDHEN and CDR2 SYDVKM. There are 16 residues in the CDR3. V lost 7 bases and J lost 6; bases outside the gene matches: 12. The CDR3 coding sequence is TGTGCCAGCAACCTTATCCGGGACAGGGGGCTCCATGGCTACACCTTC. This codes for CASNLIRDRGLHGYTF.

The chain links TRBV19 to TRBJ2-1, with a weak D call TRBD2 (6 bases). Germline V gene data show CDR1 as LNHDA and CDR2 as SQIVND (reference sequence). V gave up 5 bases and J gave up 7 bases, with 18 bases separating them. The CDR3 sequence is 15 residues long. The CDR3 reads CASSRITGAWNEQFF. The CDR3 DNA is TGTGCCAGTAGTCGTATAACGGGAGCTTGGAATGAGCAGTTCTTC.

The V gene is TRBV2, the J gene TRBJ2-5; D possibly corresponds to TRBD2 (6 bases). Germline V gene data show CDR1 as SNHLY and CDR2 as FYNNEI. The CDR3 loop spans 15 amino acids. Trimming removed 9 bases at V and 1 base at J, with 18 bases between. CDR3 DNA: TGTGCCAGGGACGGGGGAGTGTGGTTCCAAGAGACCCAGTACTTC. Protein product: CARDGGVWFQETQYF.